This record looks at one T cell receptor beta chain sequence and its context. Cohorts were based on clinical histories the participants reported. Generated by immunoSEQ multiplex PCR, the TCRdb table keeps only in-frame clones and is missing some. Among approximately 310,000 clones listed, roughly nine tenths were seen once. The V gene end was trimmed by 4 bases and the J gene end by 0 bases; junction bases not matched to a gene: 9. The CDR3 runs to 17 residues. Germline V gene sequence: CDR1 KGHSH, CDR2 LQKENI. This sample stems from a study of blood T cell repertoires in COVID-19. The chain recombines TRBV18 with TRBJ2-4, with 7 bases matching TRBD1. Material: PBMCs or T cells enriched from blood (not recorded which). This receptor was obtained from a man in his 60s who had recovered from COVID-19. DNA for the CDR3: TGTGCCAGCTCACGCCTCGGGACAGCGCTAGCCAAAAACATTCAGTACTTC. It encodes CASSRLGTALAKNIQYF. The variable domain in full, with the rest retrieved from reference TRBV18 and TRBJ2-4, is NAGVMQNPRHLVRRRGQEARLRCSPMKGHSHVYWYRQLPEEGLKFMVYLQKENIIDESGMPKERFSAEFPKEGPSILRIQQVVRGDSAAYFCASSRLGTALAKNIQYFGAGTRLSVL.